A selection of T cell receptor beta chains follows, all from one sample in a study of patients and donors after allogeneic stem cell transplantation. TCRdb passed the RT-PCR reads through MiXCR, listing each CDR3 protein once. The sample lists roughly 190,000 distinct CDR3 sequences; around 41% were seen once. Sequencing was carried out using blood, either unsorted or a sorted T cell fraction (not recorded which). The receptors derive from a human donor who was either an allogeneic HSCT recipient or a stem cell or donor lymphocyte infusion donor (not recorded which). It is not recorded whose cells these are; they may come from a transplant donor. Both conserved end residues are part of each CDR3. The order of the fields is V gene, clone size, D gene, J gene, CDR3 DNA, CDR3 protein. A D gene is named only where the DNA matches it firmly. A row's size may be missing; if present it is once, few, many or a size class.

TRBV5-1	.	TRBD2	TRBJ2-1	TGCGCCAGCAGCGTCCGACTAGCGGTTCCCTCCTACAATGAGCAGTTCTTC	CASSVRLAVPSYNEQFF
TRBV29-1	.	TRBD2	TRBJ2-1	TGCAGCGTTGGCCTAGCGGGAGCCCCCGGGAATGAGCAGTTCTTC	CSVGLAGAPGNEQFF
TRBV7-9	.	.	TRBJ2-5	TGTGCCAGCAGCCCCTCCCTGAACCAAGAGACCCAGTACTTC	CASSPSLNQETQYF
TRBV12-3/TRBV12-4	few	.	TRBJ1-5	TGTGCCAGCAGTTTCGAGGGAGTGAATCAGCCCCAGCATTTT	CASSFEGVNQPQHF
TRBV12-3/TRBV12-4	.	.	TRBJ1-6	TGTGCCAGCAGTTCGGGACCCCCCACTTCACCCCTCCACTTT	CASSSGPPTSPLHF
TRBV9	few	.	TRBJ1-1	TGTGCCAGCAGCGTGGCAGGTGATGAAGTTTTCTTT	CASSVAGDEVFF
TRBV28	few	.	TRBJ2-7	TGTGCCAGCAGTTTTATTACACGGGGTACAGAACACGAGCAGTACTTC	CASSFITRGTEHEQYF
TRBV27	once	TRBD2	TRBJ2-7	TGTGCCAGCAGTTTAGGGACTAGCGGGGGTTACGAGCAGTACTTC	CASSLGTSGGYEQYF
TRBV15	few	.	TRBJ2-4	TGTGCCACCAGCAGAGACGGAGATCTAGCCAAAAACATTCAGTACTTC	CATSRDGDLAKNIQYF
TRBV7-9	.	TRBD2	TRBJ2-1	TGTGCCAGCAGCTTAGTTGGCGGGAGCTCCTACAATGAGCAGTTCTTC	CASSLVGGSSYNEQFF
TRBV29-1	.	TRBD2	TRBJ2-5	TGCAGCGCCCGCGTGTGGACTAGCGGGAGGGCCCCAGAGACCCAGTACTTC	CSARVWTSGRAPETQYF
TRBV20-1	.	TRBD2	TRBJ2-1	TGCAGTGCTAGACCAACTAGCGGGAGGGTCGTTGAGCAGTTCTTC	CSARPTSGRVVEQFF
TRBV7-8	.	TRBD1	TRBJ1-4	TGTGCCAGCAGCTTGGAGGACAGGGATCCGGTTGAAAAACTGTTTTTT	CASSLEDRDPVEKLFF
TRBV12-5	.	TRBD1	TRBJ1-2	TGTGCTAGTGGTCCGACGGACAGGCCCTATGGCTACACCTTC	CASGPTDRPYGYTF
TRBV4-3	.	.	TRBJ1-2	TGCGCCAGCAGCCAGGGGAGGCAGGACGCCTATGGCTACACCTTC	CASSQGRQDAYGYTF
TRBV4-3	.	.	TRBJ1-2	TGCGCCAGCAGCCACCGACCAGGTTCCTATGGCTACACCTTC	CASSHRPGSYGYTF
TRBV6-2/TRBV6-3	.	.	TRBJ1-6	TGTGCCAGCGCGACGGGATCGCGGGGACGCTCCTATAATTCACCCCTCCACTTT	CASATGSRGRSYNSPLHF